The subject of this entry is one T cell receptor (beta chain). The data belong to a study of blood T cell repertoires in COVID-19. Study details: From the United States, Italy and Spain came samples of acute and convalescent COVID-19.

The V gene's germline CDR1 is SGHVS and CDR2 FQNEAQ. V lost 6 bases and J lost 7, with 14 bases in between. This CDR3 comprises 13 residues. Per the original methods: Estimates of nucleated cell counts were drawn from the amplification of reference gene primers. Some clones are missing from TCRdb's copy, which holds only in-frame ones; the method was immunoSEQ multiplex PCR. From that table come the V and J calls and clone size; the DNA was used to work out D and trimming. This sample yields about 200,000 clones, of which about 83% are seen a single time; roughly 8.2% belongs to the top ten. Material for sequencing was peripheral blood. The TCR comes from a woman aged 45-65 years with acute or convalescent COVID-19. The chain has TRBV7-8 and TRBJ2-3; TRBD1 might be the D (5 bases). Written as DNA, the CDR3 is TGTGCCAGCAGATCGAACCCAGGGAATACGCAGTATTTT. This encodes CASRSNPGNTQYF.